Sequencing of this T cell receptor (beta chain) was carried out in a study of blood T cell repertoires in COVID-19. This CDR3 comprises 11 residues. Germline lookup yields CDR1 DFQATT and CDR2 SNEGSKA (reference sequence). V lost 7 bases and J lost 1, with 7 bases in between. Measured with immunoSEQ multiplex PCR; TCRdb has only the in-frame clones, and not every one. Among some 250,000 clones, around nine tenths were seen once, and the ten largest hold around 5%. Material for sequencing was peripheral blood. This clonotype originated in a woman aged 60-70 years with COVID-19, enrolled during active disease. The chain combines TRBV20-1 with TRBJ1-1; D unresolved. The CDR3 loop is CSGSGNTEAFF. The CDR3 bases are TGCAGTGGGTCGGGGAACACTGAAGCTTTCTTT.